The following is a T cell receptor (beta chain) sequence with its context. Antigen unknown. Germline trimming cut 3 bases from V and 5 bases from J; bases unmatched to any gene: 9. Per the germline V gene, CDR1 is SGHRS and CDR2 is YFSETQ. The CDR3 runs 16 residues. The data derive from a study of cytomegalovirus exposure and HLA in healthy donors. Regarding the study as a whole: For most subjects, TCR beta sequences were reported to predict HLA-A and HLA-B alleles with accuracy.

Primers included in the PCR were 60 Vbeta and 13 Jbeta primers. Measured with immunoSEQ multiplex PCR; TCRdb has only the in-frame clones, and not every one. The sample includes roughly 130,000 clones, around 77% of them seen just once. This rearrangement joins TRBV5-1 to TRBJ2-3; 10 bases map to TRBD1. The sample comprised PBMCs. The source of this sequence is a man aged 25 to 40 in good health and CMV-seronegative. The CDR3 DNA reads TGCGCCAGCAGCTCCGCCCCGGGACAGGGGAGAGATACGCAGTATTTT. This encodes CASSSAPGQGRDTQYF.